This TCR beta chain originates from a study of blood T cell repertoires in COVID-19. Looking at the study overall: From T cells, B-cell-depleted T cells, or PBMCs came the material, which was cDNA or gDNA.

Using immunoSEQ multiplex PCR, the repertoire was profiled, and TCRdb retains in-frame clones only, with some absent. The data hold 200,000 to 300,000 clones, with approximately 88% observed a single time. In germline, CDR1 is MNHEY, CDR2 SVGEGT. This CDR3 is 17 amino acids long. V trimming: 6 bases; J trimming: 4 bases; junction bases outside the gene matches: 10. Up to 2 weeks before entering the study, exposed participants had met a COVID-19 case. V and J are TRBV6-2 or TRBV6-3 and TRBJ2-5; TRBD2 matches at 14 bases. Sequencing was carried out using PBMCs or T cells enriched from blood (not recorded which). The receptor comes from a woman aged 40-49 years who had been exposed to COVID-19. CDR3 bases: TGTGCCAGCAGCCGAGCCATCGGGACTAGCGGGAGAGAGACCCAGTACTTC. Translation gives CASSRAIGTSGRETQYF.